The 19 T cell receptor beta chains in this list originate from one sample, sequenced in a study of cytomegalovirus exposure and HLA in healthy donors. 13 Jbeta primers and 60 Vbeta primers were used for the PCR. Libraries were prepared by immunoSEQ multiplex PCR; TCRdb keeps only in-frame clonotypes and omits some of them. The repertoire holds 90,000 to 130,000 clones, with about 80% as singletons. The sequenced material came from PBMCs. These receptors were obtained from a woman aged 18-29 years in good health and CMV-seropositive.

The rearrangement uses TRBV6-1 and TRBJ2-1; unclear D gene. Germline CDR1 and CDR2: MNHNS and SASEGT. V lost 7 bases, J lost 9 bases, and 16 bases lay in between. This CDR3 contains 13 residues. The CDR3 spells CASIEHRGSEQFF. In DNA form, the CDR3 reads TGTGCCAGCATAGAACATAGAGGAAGTGAGCAGTTCTTC.

CDR3 nucleotides: TGTGCCAGCAGTTTCGACCGGGACAGGAACGAAAAACTGTTTTTT. Encoded protein: CASSFDRDRNEKLFF. The chain recombines TRBV6-5 with TRBJ1-4, with 8 bases matching TRBD1. The CDR3 contains 15 residues. Germline V gene sequence: CDR1 MNHEY, CDR2 SVGAGI. Unmatched junction bases numbered 9, after V lost 4 bases and J lost 8 bases.

This chain uses TRBV2 with TRBJ1-2, with a possible D match to TRBD1 (5 bases). The CDR3 has 15 amino acids. V was clipped by 6 bases and J by 3 bases, with 17 bases between them. The germline gives CDR1 SNHLY, CDR2 FYNNEI. The CDR3 DNA sequence: TGTGCCAGCAGGACAGAAACATCTTCTGACTATGGCTACACCTTC. This sequence encodes CASRTETSSDYGYTF. The variable domain in full, with the rest retrieved from reference TRBV2 and TRBJ1-2, is EPEVTQTPSHQVTQMGQEVILRCVPISNHLYFYWYRQILGQKVEFLVSFYNNEISEKSEIFDDQFSVERPDGSNFTLKIRSTKLEDSAMYFCASRTETSSDYGYTFGSGTRLTVV.

The chain couples TRBV5-1 to TRBJ1-5, with TRBD1 identical over 10 bases. V was pared by 0 bases and J by 3 bases, with 9 bases of the junction left unmatched. The CDR3 sequence is 18 residues long. Per germline, CDR1 SGHRS and CDR2 YFSETQ. CDR3 loop: CASSLGTGTGDPNQPQHF. As DNA, the CDR3 is TGCGCCAGCAGCTTGGGTACGGGGACAGGGGATCCCAATCAGCCCCAGCATTTT.

The V call is TRBV6-1, the J call TRBJ1-5; maybe TRBD1 (5 bases). CDR1 MNHNS and CDR2 SASEGT come from the germline V gene. V was cut by 8 bases and J by 6 bases, with 17 bases left in between. The CDR3 totals 14 residues. CDR3 sequence (DNA): TGTGCCAGCGGGGGGAGGGTCGTTAGTCAGCCCCAGCATTTT. It translates to CASGGRVVSQPQHF.

This chain joins TRBV6-5 and TRBJ2-7, with 8 positions matching TRBD2. The CDR3 runs to 13 residues. Germline V gives CDR1 MNHEY, CDR2 SVGAGI. J was trimmed by 2 bases and V by 11 bases; bases with no gene match: 8. CDR3 residues: CAPSGRGAYEQYF. The CDR3 nucleotides are TGTGCCCCCTCGGGGCGGGGGGCCTACGAGCAGTACTTC.

The chain couples TRBV15 to TRBJ1-1; a weak D match, TRBD1 (5 bases). Trimming shortened V by 1 base and J by 4 bases, and 7 bases separated the two germline ends. Germline loops: CDR1 LNHNV, CDR2 YYDKDF (reference sequence). There are 13 residues in the CDR3. Here the CDR3 DNA reads TGTGCCACCAGCAGAGCTACAGGCACTGAAGCTTTCTTT. It is translated as CATSRATGTEAFF.

The chain combines TRBV6-6 with TRBJ1-3; perhaps TRBD1 as D (5 bases). Germline CDR1 and CDR2: MNHNY and SVGAGI (reference sequence). V dropped 5 bases and J dropped 0 bases, with 8 bases sitting between them. This CDR3 has 14 amino acids. CDR3 bases: TGTGCCAGCAGTAGGGGAGGCTCTGGAAACACCATATATTTT. Its translation: CASSRGGSGNTIYF.

This clone was seen only once. The J gene is TRBJ2-1, the V gene TRBV7-6; 8 positions agree with TRBD2. Losses at the gene ends were 1 base for V and 6 bases for J; bases not matched to a gene: 8. The CDR3 length is 16 residues. CDR1 and CDR2 from the germline V gene are SGHVS and FNYEAQ. The DNA of the CDR3 is TGTGCCAGCAGCTTAGACCCTAGCGGGCGAATCAATGAGCAGTTCTTC. This codes for CASSLDPSGRINEQFF.

This chain joins TRBV10-3 and TRBJ2-1; the match to TRBD2 covers 11 bases. Germline V lookup: CDR1 ENHRY, CDR2 SYGVKD. Trimming at V came to 6 bases and at J to 1 base, leaving 8 bases not matched to a gene. The CDR3 sequence is 17 residues long. The CDR3 nucleotides are TGTGCCATCAGAACAAGACTAGCGGGACGATCCTACAATGAGCAGTTCTTC. This translates into CAIRTRLAGRSYNEQFF.

The chain employs TRBV12-2 and TRBJ1-2; the listed D gene, TRBD1, was not tested against the DNA. TRBV12-2 counts as a pseudogene. CDR3 length: 17 amino acids. CDR3 loop: CASRLKGHRQGAYGYTF. The DNA of the CDR3 is TGTGCAAGTCGCTTAAAGGGGCATCGACAGGGAGCCTATGGCTACACCTTC.

The rearrangement joins TRBV19 to TRBJ1-5; the D is unclear. CDR3 size: 12 residues. Trimming removed 7 bases from V and 3 bases from J, with 7 bases in between. Germline V gives CDR1 LNHDA, CDR2 SQIVND (reference sequence). The chain's CDR3 is CASIEPNQPQHF. CDR3 in DNA: TGTGCCAGTATAGAACCCAATCAGCCCCAGCATTTT.

In nucleotides, the CDR3 is TGTGCCAGCAGGCCGGGACTAGCGACCACAGATACGCAGTATTTT. Encoded protein: CASRPGLATTDTQYF. The genes are TRBV6-5 and TRBJ2-3; 10 positions match TRBD2. CDR3 size: 15 residues. V gave up 6 bases and J gave up 2 bases; unmatched junction bases: 5. Germline V gene data show CDR1 as MNHEY and CDR2 as SVGAGI.

This clone is a singleton in its sample. The chain recombines TRBV5-1 with TRBJ1-2; tentatively, D is TRBD1 (6 bases). The CDR3 contains 15 residues. Trimming cost V 0 bases and J 4 bases, with 13 bases left between them. Germline CDR1 reads SGHRS; CDR2 reads YFSETQ. DNA for the CDR3: TGCGCCAGCAGCTTGGGAGGGGGTTCGGGCTATGGCTACACCTTC. This translates into CASSLGGGSGYGYTF.

The V and J genes are TRBV7-2 and TRBJ2-7; no clear D gene. Germline V gives CDR1 SGHTA, CDR2 FQGNSA. CDR3 size: 13 residues. Trimming removed 5 bases at V and 3 bases at J, with 11 bases between. The CDR3 spells CASSLNGHYEQYF. Written as DNA, the CDR3 is TGTGCCAGCAGCCTGAATGGCCACTACGAGCAGTACTTC.

The table lists this clone with a count of one. The chain is built from TRBV12-5 and TRBJ2-7; D gene unclear. This CDR3 has 14 amino acids. Deletions cut 0 bases from V and 3 bases from J, with 9 bases between. Germline assignment: CDR1 LGHNT and CDR2 FRNRAP. The CDR3 region has the DNA TGTGCTAGTGGTTTGGTATTTAACAGCTACGAGCAGTACTTC. It codes for CASGLVFNSYEQYF.

This clone was detected only a few times. V usage is TRBV6-6 and J usage is TRBJ1-5; a weak D match, TRBD1 (5 bases). The germline CDR1 and CDR2 sequences are MNHNY and SVGAGI (reference sequence). CDR3 length equals 15 residues. The V gene lost 5 bases and the J gene lost 9 bases, with 20 bases spanning the gap. For the CDR3, the DNA is TGTGCCAGCAGTCCAACTCAGGGTAACGATCGGCCCCAGCATTTT. Translating gives CASSPTQGNDRPQHF.

The rearrangement links TRBV5-4 to TRBJ1-1, with D maybe TRBD1 (6 bases). The germline V gene has CDR1 SGHNT and CDR2 YYREEE (reference sequence). The CDR3 length is 14 residues. V dropped 4 bases and J dropped 4 bases, with 14 bases sitting between them. Written as DNA, the CDR3 is TGTGCCAGCAGCCCGCATGGGGGCTTCACTGAAGCTTTCTTT. Its translation: CASSPHGGFTEAFF.

This chain uses TRBV7-9 with TRBJ1-2; 8 bases align to TRBD1. The ends lost 4 bases at V and 7 bases at J; junction bases unmatched: 2. Per germline, CDR1 SEHNR and CDR2 FQNEAQ (reference sequence). There are 12 residues in the CDR3. CDR3 sequence reads: CASSWGQAGYTF. The CDR3 coding sequence is TGTGCCAGCAGCTGGGGACAGGCTGGCTACACCTTC.